The rows below give T cell receptor beta chains drawn from one sample of a study of identical twins. TCRdb called the 5' RACE reads again in MiXCR, with one record for every CDR3 protein. The data show roughly 250,000 distinct CDR3 sequences, with more than 12% seen just once and approximately 8.2% held by the top ten. Material: memory (CD45RO+) T cells sorted from blood. The receptors were sampled from a woman aged 18-29 years in good health. Both conserved end residues are part of each CDR3. A D gene is named only where the DNA matches it firmly. A row's size may be missing; if present it is once, few, many or a size class.

size	D	J	V	DNA	CDR3
few	NA	TRBJ2-7	TRBV3-1	TGTGCCAGCAGCCAGGGGGGCCACGAGCAGTACTTC	CASSQGGHEQYF
once	TRBD2	TRBJ2-2	TRBV18	TGTGCCAGCTCACCGTCCGGGACTAGCGGTACCGGGGAGCTGTTTTTT	CASSPSGTSGTGELFF
NA	TRBD1	TRBJ1-2	TRBV7-2	TGTGCCAGCAGCTTGGCGGGACAGACGAACTATGGCTACACCTTC	CASSLAGQTNYGYTF
many	TRBD2	TRBJ2-7	TRBV11-2	TGTGCCAGCAGCTTAGGCGGGTACGGGAGGGTAACCTACGAGCAGTACTTC	CASSLGGYGRVTYEQYF
NA	TRBD1	TRBJ1-5	TRBV5-1	TGCGCCAGCAGCTTCGTAACAGGGGGCTTGAAGCCCCAGCATTTT	CASSFVTGGLKPQHF
NA	TRBD1	TRBJ1-1	TRBV20-1	TGCAGTGCCTACCGGACAGGACAGAACACTGAAGCTTTCTTT	CSAYRTGQNTEAFF
many	NA	TRBJ1-5	TRBV5-1	TGCGCCAGCAGCCGCGAGGGTAGCAATCAGCCCCAGCATTTT	CASSREGSNQPQHF
few	NA	TRBJ2-4	TRBV5-1	TGCGCCAGCAGCTCCACCGGCCCGGGAGACATTCAGTACTTC	CASSSTGPGDIQYF
few	TRBD2	TRBJ2-5	TRBV4-2	TGTGCCAGCAGCCAAGATATAGGACTAGCGAGAGAGACCCAGTACTTC	CASSQDIGLARETQYF
NA	NA	TRBJ2-6	TRBV20-1	TGCAGTGCCAAGGACTTAAAGTCTGGGGCCAACGTCCTGACTTTC	CSAKDLKSGANVLTF
NA	TRBD2	TRBJ2-3	TRBV20-1	TGCAGTGCCACGGGACTAGATAGCACAGATACGCAGTATTTT	CSATGLDSTDTQYF
many	NA	TRBJ2-1	TRBV5-1	TGCGCCAGCAGCTTGGGACTTCAACCCCACAATGAGCAGTTCTTC	CASSLGLQPHNEQFF
many	NA	TRBJ2-2	TRBV5-1	TGCGCCAGCAGCCCAAGTCTAGCCCCGAACACCGGGGAGCTGTTTTTT	CASSPSLAPNTGELFF
few	NA	TRBJ2-3	TRBV7-3	TGTGCCAGCAGCTTAACAACATGGGCGGGGAGCACAGATACGCAGTATTTT	CASSLTTWAGSTDTQYF
few	NA	TRBJ2-3	TRBV20-1	TGCAGTGCTAGAGAAGACAGGATGAGGGCAGATACGCAGTATTTT	CSAREDRMRADTQYF
NA	NA	TRBJ2-6	TRBV19	TGTGCCGGAGGGACTGGGGCCAACGTCCTGACTTTC	CAGGTGANVLTF
many	NA	TRBJ2-1	TRBV6-5	TGTGCCAGCAGTTACGTTCGGGGATTATCCTACAATGAGCAGTTCTTC	CASSYVRGLSYNEQFF
NA	NA	TRBJ2-7	TRBV10-1	TGCGCCAGCAGTGAGTCCTCAGGCGAGCAGTACTTC	CASSESSGEQYF
many	TRBD2	TRBJ2-3	TRBV2	TGTGCCAGCAGTCGCGAGCGGACTAGCGGCACAGATACGCAGTATTTT	CASSRERTSGTDTQYF
few	TRBD2	TRBJ2-7	TRBV3-1	TGTGCCAGCACCCAGGCGGGAGGGCCTTCCGACGAGCAGTACTTC	CASTQAGGPSDEQYF
many	NA	TRBJ2-1	TRBV6-4	TGTGCCAGCAGTGAAGGGCCAAACAATGAGCAGTTCTTC	CASSEGPNNEQFF
few	NA	TRBJ2-4	TRBV3-1	TGTGCCAGCAGCCAAGATCGGAAAAACATTCAGTACTTC	CASSQDRKNIQYF
few	NA	TRBJ2-7	TRBV5-5	TGTGCCAGCAGCTTGATTGTGTACGAGCAGTACTTC	CASSLIVYEQYF
NA	NA	TRBJ2-2	TRBV7-6	TGTGCCAGCAGCTTAGACACCGGGGACCAAACCGGGGAGCTGTTTTTT	CASSLDTGDQTGELFF
many	TRBD2	TRBJ2-1	TRBV28	TGTGCCAGCATTGGGACTAGCGGGTTATTGGTGGATGAGCAGTTCTTC	CASIGTSGLLVDEQFF
few	TRBD1	TRBJ2-7	TRBV29-1	TGCAGCGCCGGGACAGTAAATTACGAGCAGTACTTC	CSAGTVNYEQYF
NA	NA	TRBJ2-5	TRBV5-6	TGTGCCAGCAGCTTTCGCTGGATCGAAGAGACCCAGTACTTC	CASSFRWIEETQYF
NA	TRBD2	TRBJ2-1	TRBV29-1	TGCAGCGTTAAGGGACTAGCGGAAGGGGGCAGCTCCTACAATGAGCAGTTCTTC	CSVKGLAEGGSSYNEQFF
NA	TRBD1	TRBJ2-1	TRBV2	TGTGCCAGCAGTTGCTGGACAGGGAGAAATTGGGATGAGCAGTTCTTC	CASSCWTGRNWDEQFF
few	TRBD2	TRBJ2-1	TRBV20-1	TGCAGTGCGAGTGAGACTAGCGGGAGGGGGGGCTCCTACAATGAGCAGTTCTTC	CSASETSGRGGSYNEQFF
NA	TRBD1	TRBJ2-7	TRBV9	TGTGCCAGTTCGGGACAGGGAACCTACGAGCAGTACTTC	CASSGQGTYEQYF
NA	TRBD1	TRBJ1-2	TRBV6-5	TGTGCCAGCAGTTGGGGAGGGGGCGACGATGGCTACACCTTC	CASSWGGGDDGYTF
NA	NA	TRBJ2-3	TRBV20-1	TGCAGTGCTAGAGGGAGGCTCTCCACAGATACGCAGTATTTT	CSARGRLSTDTQYF
NA	TRBD2	TRBJ2-3	TRBV10-1	TGCGCCAGCAGTGGACGAGCGGGGACAGATACGCAGTATTTT	CASSGRAGTDTQYF
many	NA	TRBJ1-1	TRBV7-9	TGTGCCAGCAGCTTGGACATTTACACTGAAGCTTTCTTT	CASSLDIYTEAFF
few	NA	TRBJ2-1	TRBV12-5	TGTGCTAGTGGTGAATCTGGGCCGGTCAATGAGCAGTTCTTC	CASGESGPVNEQFF